Included here is one T cell receptor (beta chain) sequence, with context. The repertoire was sequenced with immunoSEQ multiplex PCR; TCRdb's copy has only in-frame clones and lacks some. The sample has more than 300,000 clones, 75% to 90% seen once. The V gene's germline CDR1 is LGHNA and CDR2 YSLEER. CDR3 size: 16 residues. V was pared by 1 base and J by 3 bases, with 6 bases of the junction left unmatched. The data stem from a study of Ad26.COV2.S vaccination and SARS-CoV-2 variants. Treatment defined: 19 received Ad26.COV2.S at low or high dose, single or two shots; about 5 received placebo; per-sample allocation not given. Repertoires come from day 63 after the first vaccine or placebo injection. This adult donor, from Boston, was 18-55 years old.

This sequence was found in a person between 18 and 65 years old who received the Ad26.COV2.S COVID-19 vaccine or a placebo. The material was peripheral blood, obtained in a trial of Ad26.COV2.S vaccine versus placebo. The rearrangement joins TRBV4-3 to TRBJ2-1; 7 positions agree with TRBD2. This CDR3 is CASSQGRLAVYNEQFF. CDR3 nucleotides: TGCGCCAGCAGCCAAGGGCGGCTAGCGGTCTACAATGAGCAGTTCTTC.